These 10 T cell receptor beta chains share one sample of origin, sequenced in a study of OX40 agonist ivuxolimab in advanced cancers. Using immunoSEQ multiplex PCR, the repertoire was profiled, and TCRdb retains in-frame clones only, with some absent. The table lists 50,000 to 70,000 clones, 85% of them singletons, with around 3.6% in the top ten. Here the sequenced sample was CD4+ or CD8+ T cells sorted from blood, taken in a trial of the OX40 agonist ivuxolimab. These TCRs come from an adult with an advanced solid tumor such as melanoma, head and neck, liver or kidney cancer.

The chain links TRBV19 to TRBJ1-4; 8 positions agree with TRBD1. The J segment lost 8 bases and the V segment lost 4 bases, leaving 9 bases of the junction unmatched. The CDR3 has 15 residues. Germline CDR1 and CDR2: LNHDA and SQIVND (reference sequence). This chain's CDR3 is CASSTLGQGGEKLFF. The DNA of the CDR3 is TGTGCCAGTAGTACCCTCGGACAGGGCGGGGAAAAACTGTTTTTT.

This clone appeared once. CDR3 region: CASSQGVTPHTGELFF. In nucleotides, the CDR3 is TGTGCCAGCAGCCAAGGGGTGACACCCCACACCGGGGAGCTGTTTTTT. This chain joins TRBV14 and TRBJ2-2; D uncertain. The CDR3 is made up of 16 amino acids. In germline, CDR1 is SGHDN, CDR2 FVKESK. V lost 1 base and J 3 bases, leaving 12 bases between the germline ends.

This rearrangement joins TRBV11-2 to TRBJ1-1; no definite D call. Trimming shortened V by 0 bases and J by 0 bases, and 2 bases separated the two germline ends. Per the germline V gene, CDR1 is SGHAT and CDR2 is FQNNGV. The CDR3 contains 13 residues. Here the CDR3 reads CASSLEVNTEAFF. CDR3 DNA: TGTGCCAGCAGCTTAGAGGTGAACACTGAAGCTTTCTTT.

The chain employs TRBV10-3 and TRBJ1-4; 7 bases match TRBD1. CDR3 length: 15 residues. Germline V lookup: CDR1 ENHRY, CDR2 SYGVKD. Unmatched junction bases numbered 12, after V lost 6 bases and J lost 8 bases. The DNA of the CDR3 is TGTGCCATCAGCGCAACAGGGGAAGGGGGGGAAAAACTGTTTTTT. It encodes CAISATGEGGEKLFF.

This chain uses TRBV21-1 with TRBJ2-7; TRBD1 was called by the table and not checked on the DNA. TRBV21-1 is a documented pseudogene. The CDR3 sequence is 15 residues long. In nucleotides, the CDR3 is TGTGCCAGCAGCAAGGACAGGGGGTCTACTTACGAGCAGTACTTC. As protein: CASSKDRGSTYEQYF.

CDR3: CASSLAGTGEAYEQYF. The CDR3 region has the DNA TGTGCCAGCAGCTTAGCAGGCACAGGGGAAGCCTACGAGCAGTACTTC. The V gene is TRBV7-2, the J gene TRBJ2-5, with 7 bases aligning to TRBD1. TRBJ2-7 matches the DNA end more closely, so the J call is doubtful. CDR3 length equals 16 residues. Germline assignment: CDR1 SGHTA and CDR2 FQGNSA.

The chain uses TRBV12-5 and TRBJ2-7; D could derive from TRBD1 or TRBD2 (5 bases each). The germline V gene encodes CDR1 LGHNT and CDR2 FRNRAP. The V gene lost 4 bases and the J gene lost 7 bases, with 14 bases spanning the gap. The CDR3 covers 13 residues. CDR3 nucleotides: TGTGCTAGTGGTTGGGGCCCGGGCGGGGAGCAGTACTTC. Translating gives CASGWGPGGEQYF.

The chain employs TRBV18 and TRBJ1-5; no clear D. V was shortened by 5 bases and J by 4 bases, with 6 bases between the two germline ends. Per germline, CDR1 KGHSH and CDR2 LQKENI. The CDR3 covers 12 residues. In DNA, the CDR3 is TGTGCCAGCTCAGGGGAAAATCAGCCCCAGCATTTT. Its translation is CASSGENQPQHF.

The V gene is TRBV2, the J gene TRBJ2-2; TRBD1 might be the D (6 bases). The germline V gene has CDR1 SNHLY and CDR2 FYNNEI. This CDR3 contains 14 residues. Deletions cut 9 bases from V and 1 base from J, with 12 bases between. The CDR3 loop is CASKKGQNTGELFF. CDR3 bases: TGTGCCAGTAAAAAGGGACAGAACACCGGGGAGCTGTTTTTT.

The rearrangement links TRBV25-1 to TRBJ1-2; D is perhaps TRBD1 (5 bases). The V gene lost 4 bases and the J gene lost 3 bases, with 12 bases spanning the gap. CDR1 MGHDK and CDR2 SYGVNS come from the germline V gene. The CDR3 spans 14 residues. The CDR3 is CASSATGAHYGYTF. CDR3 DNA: TGTGCCAGCAGTGCAACCGGGGCCCACTATGGCTACACCTTC.